The source of this T cell receptor beta chain is a study of human CD8 memory T cell subsets. Findings and caveats of the study: Exclusively the beta chains of the T cell receptor underwent sequencing in this study. Repertoires of stem-like memory and precursor exhausted T cells showed minimal mutual overlap. There were indications from Chao1 estimates that stem-like memory T cells were more diverse than precursor exhausted T cells.

CDR1 MNHEY and CDR2 SVGAGI come from the germline V gene. The CDR3 has 12 residues. In regard to this clonotype: Antigen specificity is unknown.

Researchers made TCR beta libraries via UMI-labeled 5' RACE. TCRdb reanalyzed the 5' RACE reads and collapses them to one entry per CDR3 protein, without DNA. The record lists around 19,000 distinct CDR3 sequences, of which the ten most abundant hold about 5%. The sample was CD8+ stem-like memory T cells (TSCM and TCM) sorted from PBMCs. The subset is: stem-like memory CD8 T cells (TSTEM), CCR7+ PD-1- TIGIT-. The TCR sequence derives from a human donor in good health. This rearrangement joins TRBV6-5 to TRBJ2-2. The CDR3 spells CASSPYSRELFF.